This T cell receptor (beta chain) was sequenced for a study of CD8 T cells in ankylosing spondylitis (dated by TCRdb to the late 2010s). The study in broad terms: The study profiled T cell receptor beta repertoires in healthy donors and ankylosing spondylitis patients to find disease-linked TCR variants. The full study cohort comprised about 25 ankylosing spondylitis patients and around 100 healthy donors. Peripheral blood was sampled, and synovial fluid was also collected from ankylosing spondylitis patients.

This clonotype was observed a few times. Its cognate antigen has yet to be identified. Base qualities are not at hand, and no much larger clone is one base apart. Here is what the overall study found, with its caveats: Some motif variants had previously been reported in the synovial fluid and blood of reactive arthritis patients, which suggests shared mechanisms of disease initiation. The disease-linked clones were reported as significantly enriched in matched synovial fluid samples from ankylosing spondylitis patients. The disease-linked clones had a CD8+ phenotype and were found at relatively low frequencies in peripheral blood. A TCR beta motif of 8 or 9 highly homologous amino acid variants appeared characteristic of blood from ankylosing spondylitis patients.

Data came from an Illumina HiSeq 2500. TCR beta libraries were prepared by quantitative 5'-RACE with molecular barcodes. The authors processed their data as follows. A new computational method, built on a probabilistic model of VDJ rearrangement, was used to identify disease-linked TCR variants. TCRdb itself trimmed the public reads at Q25 with fastp, ran MiXCR and retained productive beta chains. One record per CDR3 amino acid sequence lists the most common genes and DNA. TCRdb's processing, not the authors', yielded these V and J calls. This sample has about 800,000 distinct CDR3 sequences in its table, and over 9.5% of those were observed once. The top ten clones comprise roughly 0.51% of the sample. V loses 2 bases of germline sequence and J loses 11 bases, and the interval between the two ends is 12 bases. Counted from cysteine to phenylalanine, this CDR3 has 11 amino acids. Just CDR3 DNA is preserved here, 33 bases in frame from base 1. CDR1 and CDR2, looked up from the germline V gene (reference sequence), are DFQATT and SNEGSKA.

This sequence was found in a male donor with ankylosing spondylitis. Recombination joined TRBV20-1 with TRBJ1-1, with the D gene uncertain. Sequences were obtained from blood, either unsorted or a sorted T cell fraction (not recorded which). CDR3 region: CSARWGTLAFF. The base sequence is TGCAGTGCTAGATGGGGTACTTTGGCTTTCTTT.